The T cell receptor (beta chain) under discussion was sequenced for a study of T cells after yellow fever vaccination. Overall study findings and caveats: Abundant clonotypes (contaminants from the bulk population) could be present in FACS-sorted repertoires.

A note on this clonotype: Its antigen is currently unknown.

TCRdb re-derived calls from the 5' RACE reads in MiXCR, one entry per CDR3 protein. The data hold fewer than 450,000 distinct CDR3 sequences, with approximately 10% observed a single time. Germline V CDR1 and CDR2: LGHNA, YNFKEQ. V dropped 0 bases and J dropped 13 bases, with 10 bases sitting between them. This CDR3 comprises 13 residues. This TCR derives from a man aged 18 to 29 who received the YFV17D yellow fever vaccine. The V and J genes are TRBV4-2 and TRBJ1-6, with D tentatively TRBD1 (6 bases). This material consisted of PBMCs, taken on the day of the first yellow fever vaccination. The CDR3 spells CASSQEGGLPLHF. For the CDR3, the DNA is TGTGCCAGCAGCCAAGAGGGGGGCCTGCCCCTCCACTTT.